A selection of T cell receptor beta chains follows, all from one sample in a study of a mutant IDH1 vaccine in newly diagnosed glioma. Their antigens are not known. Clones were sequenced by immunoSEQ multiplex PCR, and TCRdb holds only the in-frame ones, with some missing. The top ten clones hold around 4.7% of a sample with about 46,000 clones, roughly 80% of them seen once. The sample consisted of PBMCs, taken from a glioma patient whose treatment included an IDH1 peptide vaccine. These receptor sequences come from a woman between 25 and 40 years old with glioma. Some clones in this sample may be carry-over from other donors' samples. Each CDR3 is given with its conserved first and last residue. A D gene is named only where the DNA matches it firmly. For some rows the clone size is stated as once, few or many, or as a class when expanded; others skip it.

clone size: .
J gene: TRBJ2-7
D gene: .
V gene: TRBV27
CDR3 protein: CASSLTGREQYF
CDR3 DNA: TGTGCCAGCAGTTTAACGGGGAGGGAGCAGTACTTC

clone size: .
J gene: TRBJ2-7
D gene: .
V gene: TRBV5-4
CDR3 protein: CASSLVGDGEQYF
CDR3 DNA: TGTGCCAGCAGCTTGGTGGGGGATGGGGAGCAGTACTTC

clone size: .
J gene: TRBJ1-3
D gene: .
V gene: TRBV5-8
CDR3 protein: CASSYGRGNTIYF
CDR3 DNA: TGTGCCAGCAGTTATGGCAGGGGAAACACCATATATTTT

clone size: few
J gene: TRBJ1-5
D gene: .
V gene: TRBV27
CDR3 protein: CASSVGNNQPQHF
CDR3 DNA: TGTGCCAGCAGTGTAGGGAATAATCAGCCCCAGCATTTT

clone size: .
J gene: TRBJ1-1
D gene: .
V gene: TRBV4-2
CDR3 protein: CASSQDFKGGRTEAFF
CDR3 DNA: TGTGCCAGCAGCCAAGATTTCAAGGGGGGAAGGACTGAAGCTTTCTTT

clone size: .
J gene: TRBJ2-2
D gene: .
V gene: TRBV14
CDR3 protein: CASSQLSGMNTGELFF
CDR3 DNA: TGTGCCAGCAGCCAGCTGTCAGGGATGAACACCGGGGAGCTGTTTTTT

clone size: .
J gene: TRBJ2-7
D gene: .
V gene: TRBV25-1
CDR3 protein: CASSSRTGYYEQYF
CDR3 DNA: TGTGCCAGCAGTTCACGGACGGGGTACTACGAGCAGTACTTC

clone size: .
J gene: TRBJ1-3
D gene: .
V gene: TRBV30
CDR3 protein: CAWTAGETGNTIYF
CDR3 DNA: TGTGCCTGGACCGCGGGGGAAACTGGAAACACCATATATTTT

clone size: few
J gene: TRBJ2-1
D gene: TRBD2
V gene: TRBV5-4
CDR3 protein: CASSRTSGDYNEQFF
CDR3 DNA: TGTGCCAGCAGCCGGACTAGCGGGGATTACAATGAGCAGTTCTTC

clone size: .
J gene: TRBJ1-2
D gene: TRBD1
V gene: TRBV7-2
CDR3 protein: CASSRRQGGNYGYTF
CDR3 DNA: TGTGCCAGCAGCCGACGACAGGGGGGGAACTATGGCTACACCTTC

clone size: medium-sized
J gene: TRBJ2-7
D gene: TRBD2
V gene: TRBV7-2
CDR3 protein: CASSFGTSGYEQYF
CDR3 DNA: TGTGCCAGCAGCTTTGGGACTAGCGGCTACGAGCAGTACTTC

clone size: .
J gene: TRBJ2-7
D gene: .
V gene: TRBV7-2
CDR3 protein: CASSSRGRGSTYEQYF
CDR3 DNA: TGTGCCAGCAGCTCCCGGGGGCGGGGGTCGACCTACGAGCAGTACTTC

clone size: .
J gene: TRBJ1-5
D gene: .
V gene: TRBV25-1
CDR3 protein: CASSEGGGNNQPQHF
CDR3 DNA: TGTGCCAGCAGTGAGGGGGGGGGTAACAATCAGCCCCAGCATTTT

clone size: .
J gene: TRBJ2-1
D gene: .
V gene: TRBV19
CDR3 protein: CASSPQRDEQFF
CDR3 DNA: TGTGCCAGTAGTCCCCAGAGGGATGAGCAGTTCTTC

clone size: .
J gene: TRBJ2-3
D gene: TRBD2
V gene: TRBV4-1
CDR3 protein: CASSRKSPGLAGTDTQYF
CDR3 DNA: TGCGCCAGCAGCCGCAAATCCCCGGGACTAGCGGGCACAGATACGCAGTATTTT

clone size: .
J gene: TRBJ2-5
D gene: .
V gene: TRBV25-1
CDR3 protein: CASTTHAGGQETQYF
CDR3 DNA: TGTGCCAGCACCACCCATGCCGGGGGCCAAGAGACCCAGTACTTC

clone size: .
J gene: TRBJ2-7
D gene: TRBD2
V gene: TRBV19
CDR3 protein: CASRPSGLADYEQYF
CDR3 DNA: TGTGCCAGTAGACCCTCGGGACTAGCGGACTACGAGCAGTACTTC

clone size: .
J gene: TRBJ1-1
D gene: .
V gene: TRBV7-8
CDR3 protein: CASSLSVPEAFF
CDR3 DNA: TGTGCCAGCAGCCTTTCCGTGCCTGAAGCTTTCTTT

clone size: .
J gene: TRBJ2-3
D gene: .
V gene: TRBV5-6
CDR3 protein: CASSPGLLRDTQYF
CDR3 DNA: TGTGCCAGCAGCCCCGGACTTCTGCGAGATACGCAGTATTTT

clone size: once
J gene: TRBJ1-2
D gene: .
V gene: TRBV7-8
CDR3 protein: CASSLAAGGGVYGYTF
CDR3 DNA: TGTGCCAGCAGCTTAGCAGCGGGCGGGGGGGTCTATGGCTACACCTTC

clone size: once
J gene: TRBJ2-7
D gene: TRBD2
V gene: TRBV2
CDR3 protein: CASALAYPSYEQYF
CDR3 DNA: TGTGCCAGCGCACTAGCGTACCCCTCCTACGAGCAGTACTTC

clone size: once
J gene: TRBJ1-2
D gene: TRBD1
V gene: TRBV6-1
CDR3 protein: CASSETRDRGYGYTF
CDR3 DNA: TGTGCCAGCAGTGAAACCCGGGACAGGGGCTATGGCTACACCTTC

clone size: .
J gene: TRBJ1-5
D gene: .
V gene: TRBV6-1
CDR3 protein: CASSGEGINQPQHF
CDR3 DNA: TGTGCCAGCAGTGGCGAGGGCATAAATCAGCCCCAGCATTTT

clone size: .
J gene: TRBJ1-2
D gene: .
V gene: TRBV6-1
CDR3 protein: CASRPRPRRSSGYTF
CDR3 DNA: TGTGCCAGCAGACCGCGGCCTCGGCGGAGCTCTGGCTACACCTTC

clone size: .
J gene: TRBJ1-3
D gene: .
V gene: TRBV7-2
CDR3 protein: CASSLVPGVGGNTIYF
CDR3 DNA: TGTGCCAGCAGTTTAGTTCCGGGGGTAGGAGGAAACACCATATATTTT

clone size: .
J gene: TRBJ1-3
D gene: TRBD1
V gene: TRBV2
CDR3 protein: CASSGDSRGNTIYF
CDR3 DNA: TGTGCCAGCAGTGGGGACAGTCGAGGAAACACCATATATTTT

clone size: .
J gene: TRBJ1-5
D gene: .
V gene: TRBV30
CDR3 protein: CAWSTAGGGLGNQPQHF
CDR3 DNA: TGTGCCTGGAGCACTGCCGGGGGCGGCCTGGGCAATCAGCCCCAGCATTTT

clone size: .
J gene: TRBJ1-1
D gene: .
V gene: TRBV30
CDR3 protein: CAWASNGAPEAFF
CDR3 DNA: TGTGCCTGGGCGTCCAACGGAGCCCCTGAAGCTTTCTTT

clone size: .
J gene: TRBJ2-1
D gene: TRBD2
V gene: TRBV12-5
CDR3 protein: CASAPTGTRLYNEQFF
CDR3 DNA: TGTGCTAGTGCCCCAACCGGGACTAGACTCTACAATGAGCAGTTCTTC

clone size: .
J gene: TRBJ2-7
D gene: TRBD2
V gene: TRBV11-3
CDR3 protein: CASSLDGTRPHEQYF
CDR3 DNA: TGTGCCAGCAGCTTAGATGGGACTAGGCCTCACGAGCAGTACTTC

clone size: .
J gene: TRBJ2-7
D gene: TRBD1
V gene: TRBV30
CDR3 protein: CAWSTGTGGREQYF
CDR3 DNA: TGTGCCTGGAGTACCGGGACAGGGGGCCGGGAGCAGTACTTC

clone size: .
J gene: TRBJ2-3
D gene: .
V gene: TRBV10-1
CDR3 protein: CASSELGGDTQYF
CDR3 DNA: TGCGCCAGCAGTGAGTTGGGAGGAGATACGCAGTATTTT

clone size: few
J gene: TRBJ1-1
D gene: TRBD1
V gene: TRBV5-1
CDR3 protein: CASSGTGGPNTEAFF
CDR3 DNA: TGCGCCAGCAGCGGGACAGGGGGCCCGAACACTGAAGCTTTCTTT

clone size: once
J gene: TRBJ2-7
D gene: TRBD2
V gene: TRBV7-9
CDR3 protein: CASSPAGAGGPAMYF
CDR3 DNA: TGTGCCAGCAGCCCCGCTGGAGCGGGAGGGCCGGCGATGTACTTC

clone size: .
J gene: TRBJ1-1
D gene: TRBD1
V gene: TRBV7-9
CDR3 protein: CASSPDRGRGTEAFF
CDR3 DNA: TGTGCCAGCAGCCCCGACAGGGGACGAGGTACTGAAGCTTTCTTT

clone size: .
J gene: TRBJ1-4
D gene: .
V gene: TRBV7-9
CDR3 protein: CASSPERRTILDEKLFF
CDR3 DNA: TGTGCCAGCAGCCCGGAGAGGCGGACTATTCTCGATGAAAAACTGTTTTTT

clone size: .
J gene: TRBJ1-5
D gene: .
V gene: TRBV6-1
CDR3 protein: CASSESGSNQPQHF
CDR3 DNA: TGTGCCAGCAGTGAATCAGGGAGCAATCAGCCCCAGCATTTT

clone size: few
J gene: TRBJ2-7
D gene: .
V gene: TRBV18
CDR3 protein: CASSPQVRGGEQYF
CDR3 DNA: TGTGCCAGCTCACCACAGGTCAGGGGGGGTGAGCAGTACTTC

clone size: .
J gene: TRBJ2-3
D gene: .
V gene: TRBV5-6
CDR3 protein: CASSLVNTDTQYF
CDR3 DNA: TGTGCCAGCAGCTTGGTTAACACAGATACGCAGTATTTT

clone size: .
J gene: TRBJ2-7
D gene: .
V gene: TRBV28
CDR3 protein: CASNPHTRGHYEQYF
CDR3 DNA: TGTGCCAGCAACCCTCACACCCGAGGGCACTACGAGCAGTACTTC